This T cell receptor (beta chain) was identified during a study of blood T cell repertoires in COVID-19. Study-wide background: Samples came from the United States, Italy and Spain, spanning acute and convalescent COVID-19. PBMCs, B-cell-depleted T cells, or T cells provided the cDNA or gDNA that made up the material.

Authors' analysis steps: Reference gene primer amplification gave estimated nucleated cell counts. The repertoire was sequenced with immunoSEQ multiplex PCR; TCRdb's copy has only in-frame clones and lacks some. V and J calls plus clone size are reproduced from that table; the DNA served to infer D and trimming. This table holds approximately 80,000 clones, just over 85% found once. The receptor comes from a human donor in a cohort sampled during active COVID-19. Sequenced sample: peripheral blood.

The CDR3 nucleotides read TGTGCCAGCTCCCGAGGGGGTAGGGAGACCCAGTACTTC. This gives the protein CASSRGGRETQYF. The V call is TRBV3-1 (or the pseudogene TRBV3-2), the J call TRBJ2-5; possible D gene TRBD1, 6 bases. There are 13 residues in the CDR3. Deletions cut 8 bases from V and 5 bases from J, with 15 bases between. Germline CDR1 and CDR2: LGHDT and YNNKEL (reference sequence).